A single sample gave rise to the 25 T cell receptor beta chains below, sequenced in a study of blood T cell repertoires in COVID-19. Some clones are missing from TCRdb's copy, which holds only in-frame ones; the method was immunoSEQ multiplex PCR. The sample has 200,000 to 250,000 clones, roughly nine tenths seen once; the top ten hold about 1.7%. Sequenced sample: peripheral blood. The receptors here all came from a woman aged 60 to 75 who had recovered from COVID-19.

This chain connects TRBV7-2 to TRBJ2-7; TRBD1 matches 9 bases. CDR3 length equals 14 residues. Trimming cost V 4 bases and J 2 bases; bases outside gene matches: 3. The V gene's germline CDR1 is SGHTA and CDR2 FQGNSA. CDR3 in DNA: TGTGCCAGCAGCTCCCGGGACAGGGCCTACGAGCAGTACTTC. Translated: CASSSRDRAYEQYF.

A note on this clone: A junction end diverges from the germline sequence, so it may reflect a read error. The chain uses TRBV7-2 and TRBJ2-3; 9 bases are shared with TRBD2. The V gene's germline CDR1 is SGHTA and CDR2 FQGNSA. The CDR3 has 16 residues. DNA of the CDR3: TGCGCGAACAAAATAGGCGGCGGGGGGGCCACAGATACGCAGTATTTT. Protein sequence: CANKIGGGGATDTQYF.

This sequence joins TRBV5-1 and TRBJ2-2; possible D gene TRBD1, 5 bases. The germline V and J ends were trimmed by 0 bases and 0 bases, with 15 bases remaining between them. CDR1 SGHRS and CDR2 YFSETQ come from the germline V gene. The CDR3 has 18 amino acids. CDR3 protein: CASSLDGWGRSNTGELFF. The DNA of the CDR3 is TGCGCCAGCAGCTTGGACGGGTGGGGCAGATCGAACACCGGGGAGCTGTTTTTT.

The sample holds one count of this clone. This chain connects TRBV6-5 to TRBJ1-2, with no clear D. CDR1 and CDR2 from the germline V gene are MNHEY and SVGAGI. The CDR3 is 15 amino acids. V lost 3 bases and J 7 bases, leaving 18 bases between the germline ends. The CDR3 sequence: CASSYSTGVPSGYTF. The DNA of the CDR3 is TGTGCCAGCAGTTATTCGACCGGGGTCCCTAGTGGCTACACCTTC.

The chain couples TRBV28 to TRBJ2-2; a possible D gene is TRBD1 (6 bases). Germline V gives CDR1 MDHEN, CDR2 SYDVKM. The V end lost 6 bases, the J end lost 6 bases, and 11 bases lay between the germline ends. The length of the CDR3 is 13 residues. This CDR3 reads CASRPYRAGELFF. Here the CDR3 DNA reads TGTGCCAGCAGACCTTACAGGGCCGGGGAGCTGTTTTTT.

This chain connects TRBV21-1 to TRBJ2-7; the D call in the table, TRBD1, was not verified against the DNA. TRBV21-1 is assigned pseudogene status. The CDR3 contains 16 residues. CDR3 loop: CASSKSLRGQGYEQYF. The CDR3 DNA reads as TGTGCCAGCAGCAAGAGTCTGCGTGGACAGGGCTACGAGCAGTACTTC.

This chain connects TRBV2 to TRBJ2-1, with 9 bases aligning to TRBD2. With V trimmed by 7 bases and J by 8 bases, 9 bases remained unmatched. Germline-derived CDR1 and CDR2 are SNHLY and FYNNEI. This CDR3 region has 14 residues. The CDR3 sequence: CASTRERGVHEQFF. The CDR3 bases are TGTGCCAGCACAAGGGAGCGGGGGGTCCATGAGCAGTTCTTC.

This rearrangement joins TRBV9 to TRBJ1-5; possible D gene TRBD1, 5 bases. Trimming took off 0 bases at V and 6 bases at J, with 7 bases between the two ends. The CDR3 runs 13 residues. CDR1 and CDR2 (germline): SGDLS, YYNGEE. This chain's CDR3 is CASSVGGVQPQHF. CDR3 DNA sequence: TGTGCCAGCAGCGTAGGGGGGGTTCAGCCCCAGCATTTT.

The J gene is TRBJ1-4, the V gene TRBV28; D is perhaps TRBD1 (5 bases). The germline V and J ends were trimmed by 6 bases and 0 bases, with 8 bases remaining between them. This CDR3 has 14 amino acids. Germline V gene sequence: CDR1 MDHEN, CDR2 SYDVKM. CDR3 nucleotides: TGTGCCAGCAGGGGGCTTTCAACTAATGAAAAACTGTTTTTT. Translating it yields CASRGLSTNEKLFF.

In DNA, the CDR3 is TGCGCCAGCAGCTTGGCGTCGACAGCGTTGAACACTGAAGCTTTCTTT. This gives the protein CASSLASTALNTEAFF. The rearrangement joins TRBV5-1 to TRBJ1-1; perhaps TRBD1 as D (5 bases). The ends were cut back, 0 bases at V and 0 bases at J, with 12 bases in the middle. CDR1 and CDR2 (germline): SGHRS, YFSETQ. The CDR3 has 16 residues.

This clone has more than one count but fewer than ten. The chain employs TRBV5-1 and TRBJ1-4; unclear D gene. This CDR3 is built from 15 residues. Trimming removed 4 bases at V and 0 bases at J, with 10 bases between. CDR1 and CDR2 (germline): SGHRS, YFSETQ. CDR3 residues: CASSPGSATNEKLFF. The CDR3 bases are TGCGCCAGCAGCCCTGGCTCAGCAACTAATGAAAAACTGTTTTTT.

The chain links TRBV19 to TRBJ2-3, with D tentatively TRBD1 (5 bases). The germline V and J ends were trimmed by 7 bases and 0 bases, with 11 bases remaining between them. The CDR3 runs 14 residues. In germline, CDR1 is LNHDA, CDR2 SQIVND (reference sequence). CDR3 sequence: CASKEQASTDTQYF. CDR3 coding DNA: TGTGCCAGTAAGGAACAGGCTAGCACAGATACGCAGTATTTT.

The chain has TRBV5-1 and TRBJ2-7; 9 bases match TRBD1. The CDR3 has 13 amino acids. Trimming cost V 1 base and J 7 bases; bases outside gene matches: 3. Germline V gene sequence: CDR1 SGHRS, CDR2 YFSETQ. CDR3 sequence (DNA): TGCGCCAGCAGCTTGACAGGGGGCACGGAGCAGTACTTC. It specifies CASSLTGGTEQYF.

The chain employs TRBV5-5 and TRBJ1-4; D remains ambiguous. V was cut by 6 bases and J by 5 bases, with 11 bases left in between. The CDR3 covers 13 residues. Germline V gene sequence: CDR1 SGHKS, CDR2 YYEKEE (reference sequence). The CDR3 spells CASMEGVNEKLFF. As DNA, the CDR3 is TGTGCCAGCATGGAGGGAGTCAATGAAAAACTGTTTTTT.

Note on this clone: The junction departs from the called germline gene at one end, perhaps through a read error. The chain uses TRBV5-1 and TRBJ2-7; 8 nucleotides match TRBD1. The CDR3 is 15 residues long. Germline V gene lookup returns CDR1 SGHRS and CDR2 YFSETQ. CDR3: CASSITGTGTYGQYF. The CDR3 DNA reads TGCGCCAGCAGCATCACCGGGACAGGAACCTACGGGCAGTACTTC.

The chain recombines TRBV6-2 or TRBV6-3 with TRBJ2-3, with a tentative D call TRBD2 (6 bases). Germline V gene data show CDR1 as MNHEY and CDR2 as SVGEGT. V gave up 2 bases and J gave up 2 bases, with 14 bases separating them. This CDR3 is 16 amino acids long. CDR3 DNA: TGTGCCAGCAGTTACGTGGGGACTGTCCTCACAGATACGCAGTATTTT. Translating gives CASSYVGTVLTDTQYF.

CDR3 residues: CASSLVWGLANEKLFF. The CDR3 DNA sequence: TGTGCCAGCAGCTTAGTCTGGGGCTTGGCTAATGAAAAACTGTTTTTT. The chain has TRBV11-2 and TRBJ1-4; weak D call: TRBD1 (5 bases). The CDR3 consists of 16 residues. The V end was cut by 1 base, the J end by 3 bases, with 12 bases between. Germline V gene sequence: CDR1 SGHAT, CDR2 FQNNGV.

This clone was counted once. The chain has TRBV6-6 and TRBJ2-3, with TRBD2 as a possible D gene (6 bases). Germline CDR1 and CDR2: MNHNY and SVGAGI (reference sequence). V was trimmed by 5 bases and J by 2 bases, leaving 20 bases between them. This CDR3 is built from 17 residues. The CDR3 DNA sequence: TGTGCCAGCAGTCCCCCTCGGGCGGGGCTTTCCACAGATACGCAGTATTTT. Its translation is CASSPPRAGLSTDTQYF.

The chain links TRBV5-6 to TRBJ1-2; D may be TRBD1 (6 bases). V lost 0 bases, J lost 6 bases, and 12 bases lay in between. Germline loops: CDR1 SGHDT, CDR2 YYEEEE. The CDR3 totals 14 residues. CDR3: CASSLAGVWDGYTF. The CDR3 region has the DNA TGTGCCAGCAGCTTGGCAGGGGTATGGGATGGCTACACCTTC. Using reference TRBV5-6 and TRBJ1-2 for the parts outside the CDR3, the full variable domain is DAGVTQSPTHLIKTRGQQVTLRCSPKSGHDTVSWYQQALGQGPQFIFQYYEEEERQRGNFPDRFSGHQFPNYSSELNVNALLLGDSALYLCASSLAGVWDGYTFGSGTRLTVV.

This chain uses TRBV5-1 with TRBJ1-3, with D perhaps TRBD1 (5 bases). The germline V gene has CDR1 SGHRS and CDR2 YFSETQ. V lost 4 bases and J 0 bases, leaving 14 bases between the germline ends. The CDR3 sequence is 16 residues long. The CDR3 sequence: CASSVGRADSGNTIYF. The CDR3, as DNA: TGCGCCAGCAGCGTCGGCAGGGCCGACTCTGGAAACACCATATATTTT. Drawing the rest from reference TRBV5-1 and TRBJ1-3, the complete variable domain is KAGVTQTPRYLIKTRGQQVTLSCSPISGHRSVSWYQQTPGQGLQFLFEYFSETQRNKGNFPGRFSGRQFSNSRSEMNVSTLELGDSALYLCASSVGRADSGNTIYFGEGSWLTVV.

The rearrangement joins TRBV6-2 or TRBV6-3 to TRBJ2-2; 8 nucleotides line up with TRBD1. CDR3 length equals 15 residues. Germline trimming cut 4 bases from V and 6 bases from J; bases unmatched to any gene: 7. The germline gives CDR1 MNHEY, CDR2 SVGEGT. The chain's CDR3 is CASSSSGGDAGELFF. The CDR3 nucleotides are TGTGCCAGCAGTTCATCAGGGGGCGACGCCGGGGAGCTGTTTTTT.

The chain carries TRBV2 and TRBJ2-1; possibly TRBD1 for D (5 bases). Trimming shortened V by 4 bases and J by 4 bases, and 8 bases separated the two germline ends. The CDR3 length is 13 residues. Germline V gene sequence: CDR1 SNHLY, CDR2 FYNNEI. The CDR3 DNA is TGTGCCAGCAGTGGACAGCAATACAATGAGCAGTTCTTC. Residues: CASSGQQYNEQFF. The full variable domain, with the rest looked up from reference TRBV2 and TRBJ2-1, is EPEVTQTPSHQVTQMGQEVILRCVPISNHLYFYWYRQILGQKVEFLVSFYNNEISEKSEIFDDQFSVERPDGSNFTLKIRSTKLEDSAMYFCASSGQQYNEQFFGPGTRLTVL.

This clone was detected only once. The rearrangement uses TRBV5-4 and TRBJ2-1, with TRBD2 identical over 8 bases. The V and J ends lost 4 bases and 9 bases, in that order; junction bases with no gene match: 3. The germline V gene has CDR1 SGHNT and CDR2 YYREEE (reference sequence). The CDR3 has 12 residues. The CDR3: CASSPGLAEQFF. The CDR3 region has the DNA TGTGCCAGCAGCCCTGGACTAGCTGAGCAGTTCTTC. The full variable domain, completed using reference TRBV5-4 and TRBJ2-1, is ETGVTQSPTHLIKTRGQQVTLRCSSQSGHNTVSWYQQALGQGPQFIFQYYREEENGRGNFPPRFSGLQFPNYSSELNVNALELDDSALYLCASSPGLAEQFFGPGTRLTVL.

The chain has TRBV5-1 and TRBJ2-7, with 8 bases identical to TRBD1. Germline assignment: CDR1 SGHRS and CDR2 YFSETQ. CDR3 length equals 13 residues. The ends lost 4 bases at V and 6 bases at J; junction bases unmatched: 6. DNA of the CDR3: TGCGCCAGCAGCCTGACAGGGGTTGCCGAGCAGTACTTC. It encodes CASSLTGVAEQYF. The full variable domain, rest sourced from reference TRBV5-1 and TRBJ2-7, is KAGVTQTPRYLIKTRGQQVTLSCSPISGHRSVSWYQQTPGQGLQFLFEYFSETQRNKGNFPGRFSGRQFSNSRSEMNVSTLELGDSALYLCASSLTGVAEQYFGPGTRLTVT.

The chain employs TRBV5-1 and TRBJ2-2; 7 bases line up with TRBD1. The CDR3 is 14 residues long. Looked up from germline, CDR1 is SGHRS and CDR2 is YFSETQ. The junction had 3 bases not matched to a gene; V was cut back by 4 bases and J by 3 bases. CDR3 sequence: CASSKGQDTGELFF. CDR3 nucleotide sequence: TGCGCCAGCAGCAAAGGACAGGACACCGGGGAGCTGTTTTTT.